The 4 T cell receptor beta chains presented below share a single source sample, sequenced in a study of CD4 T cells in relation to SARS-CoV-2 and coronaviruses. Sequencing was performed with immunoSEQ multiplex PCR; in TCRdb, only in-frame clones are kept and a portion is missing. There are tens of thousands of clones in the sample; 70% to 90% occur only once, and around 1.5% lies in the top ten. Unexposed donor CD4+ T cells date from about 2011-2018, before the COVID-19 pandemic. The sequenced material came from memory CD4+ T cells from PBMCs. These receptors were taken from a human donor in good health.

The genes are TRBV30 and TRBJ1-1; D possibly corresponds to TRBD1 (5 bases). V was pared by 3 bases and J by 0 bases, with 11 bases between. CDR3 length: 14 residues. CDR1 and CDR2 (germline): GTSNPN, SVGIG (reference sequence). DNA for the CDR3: TGTGCCTGGAGAAGGGACGGGGTGAACACTGAAGCTTTCTTT. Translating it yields CAWRRDGVNTEAFF.

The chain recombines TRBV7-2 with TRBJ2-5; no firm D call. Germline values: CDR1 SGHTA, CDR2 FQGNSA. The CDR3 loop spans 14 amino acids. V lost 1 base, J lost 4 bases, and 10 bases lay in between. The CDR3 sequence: CASSLVLGGETQYF. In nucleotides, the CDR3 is TGTGCCAGCAGCTTAGTGTTGGGCGGAGAGACCCAGTACTTC.

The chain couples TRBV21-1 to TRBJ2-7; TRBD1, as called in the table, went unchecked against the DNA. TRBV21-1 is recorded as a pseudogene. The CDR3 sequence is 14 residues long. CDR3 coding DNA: TGTGCCAGCAGCAATGGGGGCAGTTCCTACGAGCAGTACTTC. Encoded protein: CASSNGGSSYEQYF.

In nucleotides, the CDR3 is TGTGCCAGCACCCGTTTTGGGGTCTACAATGAGCAGTTCTTC. As protein: CASTRFGVYNEQFF. V gene TRBV7-2 combines with J gene TRBJ2-1; D unresolved. The germline V gene encodes CDR1 SGHTA and CDR2 FQGNSA. With 7 bases removed from V and 3 bases from J, the gap between germline ends came to 13 bases. The CDR3 contains 14 residues.